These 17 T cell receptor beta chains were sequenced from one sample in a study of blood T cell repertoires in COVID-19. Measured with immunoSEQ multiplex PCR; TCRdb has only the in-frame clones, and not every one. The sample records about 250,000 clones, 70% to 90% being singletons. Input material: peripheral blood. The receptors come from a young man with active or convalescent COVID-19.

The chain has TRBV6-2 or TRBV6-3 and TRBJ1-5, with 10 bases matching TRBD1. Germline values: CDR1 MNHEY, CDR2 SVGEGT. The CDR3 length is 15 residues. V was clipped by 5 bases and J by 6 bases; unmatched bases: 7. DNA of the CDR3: TGTGCCAGCAGTACCCCCGGGACAGGGGTTCAGCCCCAGCATTTT. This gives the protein CASSTPGTGVQPQHF.

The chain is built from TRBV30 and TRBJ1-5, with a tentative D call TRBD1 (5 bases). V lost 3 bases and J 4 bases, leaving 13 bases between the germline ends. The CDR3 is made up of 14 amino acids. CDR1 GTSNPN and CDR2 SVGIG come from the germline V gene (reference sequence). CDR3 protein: CAWRGSGSNQPQHF. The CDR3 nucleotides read TGTGCCTGGAGGGGCTCAGGGTCAAATCAGCCCCAGCATTTT.

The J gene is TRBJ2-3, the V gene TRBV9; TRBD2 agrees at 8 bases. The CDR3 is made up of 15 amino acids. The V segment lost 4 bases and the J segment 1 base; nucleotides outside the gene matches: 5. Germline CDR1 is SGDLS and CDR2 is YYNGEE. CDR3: CASSKGLVGTDTQYF. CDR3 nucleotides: TGTGCCAGCAGCAAGGGACTAGTTGGCACAGATACGCAGTATTTT.

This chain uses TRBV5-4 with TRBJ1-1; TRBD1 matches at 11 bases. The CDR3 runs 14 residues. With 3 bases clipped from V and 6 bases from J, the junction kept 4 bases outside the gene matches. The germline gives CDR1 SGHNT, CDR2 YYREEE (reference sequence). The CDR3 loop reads CASSSGQGEAEAFF. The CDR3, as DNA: TGTGCCAGCAGCTCGGGACAGGGGGAAGCTGAAGCTTTCTTT. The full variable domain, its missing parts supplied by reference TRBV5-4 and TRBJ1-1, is ETGVTQSPTHLIKTRGQQVTLRCSSQSGHNTVSWYQQALGQGPQFIFQYYREEENGRGNFPPRFSGLQFPNYSSELNVNALELDDSALYLCASSSGQGEAEAFFGQGTRLTVV.

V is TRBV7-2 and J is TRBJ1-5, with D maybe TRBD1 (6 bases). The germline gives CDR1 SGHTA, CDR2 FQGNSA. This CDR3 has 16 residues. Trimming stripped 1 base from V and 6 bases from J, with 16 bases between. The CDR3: CASSLVGEGGSQPQHF. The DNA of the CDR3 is TGTGCCAGCAGCTTAGTGGGGGAAGGGGGAAGTCAGCCCCAGCATTTT. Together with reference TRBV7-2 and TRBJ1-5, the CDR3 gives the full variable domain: GAGVSQSPSNKVTEKGKDVELRCDPISGHTALYWYRQSLGQGLEFLIYFQGNSAPDKSGLPSDRFSAERTGGSVSTLTIQRTQQEDSAVYLCASSLVGEGGSQPQHFGDGTRLSIL.

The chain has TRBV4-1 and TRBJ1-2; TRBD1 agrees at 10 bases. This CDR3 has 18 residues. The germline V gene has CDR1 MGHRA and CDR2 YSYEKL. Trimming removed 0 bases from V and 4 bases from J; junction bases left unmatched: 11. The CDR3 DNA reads TGCGCCAGCAGCCAAGATCCCCCGGACAGGGGGATCATCTATGGCTACACCTTC. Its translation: CASSQDPPDRGIIYGYTF.

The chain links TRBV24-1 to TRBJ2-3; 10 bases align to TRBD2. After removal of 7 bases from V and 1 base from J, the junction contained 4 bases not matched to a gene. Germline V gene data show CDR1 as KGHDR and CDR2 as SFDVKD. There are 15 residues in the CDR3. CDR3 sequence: CATSLSGGGTDTQYF. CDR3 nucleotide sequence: TGTGCCACCAGCCTAAGCGGGGGGGGCACAGATACGCAGTATTTT.

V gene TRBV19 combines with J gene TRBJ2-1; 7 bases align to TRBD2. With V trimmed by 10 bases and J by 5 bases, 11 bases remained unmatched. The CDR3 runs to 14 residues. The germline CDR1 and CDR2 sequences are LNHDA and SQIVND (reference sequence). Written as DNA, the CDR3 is TGTGCCACCAAAAGACGGGGGGTAAACAATGAGCAGTTCTTC. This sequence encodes CATKRRGVNNEQFF.

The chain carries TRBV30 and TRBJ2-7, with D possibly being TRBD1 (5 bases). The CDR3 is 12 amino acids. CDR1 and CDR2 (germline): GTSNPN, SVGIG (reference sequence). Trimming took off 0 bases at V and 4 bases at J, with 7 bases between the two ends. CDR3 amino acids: CAWSVGVYEQYF. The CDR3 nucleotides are TGTGCCTGGAGTGTAGGGGTTTACGAGCAGTACTTC.

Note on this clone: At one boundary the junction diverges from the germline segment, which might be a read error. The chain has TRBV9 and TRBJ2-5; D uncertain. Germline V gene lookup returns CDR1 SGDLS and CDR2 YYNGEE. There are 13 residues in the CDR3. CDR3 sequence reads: CASSVDLREAQYF. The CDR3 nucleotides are TGTGCCAGCAGCGTAGACTTAAGAGAGGCCCAGTACTTC.

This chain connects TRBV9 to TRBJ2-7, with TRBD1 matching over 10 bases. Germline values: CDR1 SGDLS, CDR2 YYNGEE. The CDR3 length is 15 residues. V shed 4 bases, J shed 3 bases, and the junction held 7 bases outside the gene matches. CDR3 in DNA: TGTGCCAGCAGCACCCCCCGGACAGGGGGCTACGAGCAGTACTTC. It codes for CASSTPRTGGYEQYF.

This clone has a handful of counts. The CDR3 DNA follows: TGTGCCAGCAGCTTAGAAGTACAGAACGGACAGCCCCAGCATTTT. Translated: CASSLEVQNGQPQHF. The V and J genes are TRBV7-2 and TRBJ1-5; no reliable D call. Per the germline V gene, CDR1 is SGHTA and CDR2 is FQGNSA. CDR3 length: 15 amino acids. The germline V and J ends were trimmed by 1 base and 7 bases, with 14 bases remaining between them. Using reference TRBV7-2 and TRBJ1-5 for the parts outside the CDR3, the full variable domain is GAGVSQSPSNKVTEKGKDVELRCDPISGHTALYWYRQSLGQGLEFLIYFQGNSAPDKSGLPSDRFSAERTGGSVSTLTIQRTQQEDSAVYLCASSLEVQNGQPQHFGDGTRLSIL.

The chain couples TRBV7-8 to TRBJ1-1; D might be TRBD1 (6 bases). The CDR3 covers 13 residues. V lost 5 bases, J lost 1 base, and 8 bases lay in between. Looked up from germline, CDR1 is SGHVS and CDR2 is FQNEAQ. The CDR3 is CASSLGQNTEAFF. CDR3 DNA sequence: TGTGCCAGCAGCCTGGGACAGAACACTGAAGCTTTCTTT.

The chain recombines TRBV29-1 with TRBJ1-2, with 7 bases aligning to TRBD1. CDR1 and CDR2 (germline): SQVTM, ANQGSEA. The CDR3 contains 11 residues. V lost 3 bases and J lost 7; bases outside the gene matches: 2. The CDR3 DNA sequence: TGCAGCGTTGAGACAGGGTTTGGCTACACCTTC. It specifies CSVETGFGYTF.

The CDR3, as DNA: TGTGCCAGCAGCGTAGGGGACACCTACGAGCAGTACTTC. It is translated as CASSVGDTYEQYF. The chain recombines TRBV9 with TRBJ2-7; a weak D match, TRBD1 (6 bases). This CDR3 contains 13 residues. The V gene lost 0 bases and the J gene lost 2 bases, with 6 bases spanning the gap. The germline gives CDR1 SGDLS, CDR2 YYNGEE.

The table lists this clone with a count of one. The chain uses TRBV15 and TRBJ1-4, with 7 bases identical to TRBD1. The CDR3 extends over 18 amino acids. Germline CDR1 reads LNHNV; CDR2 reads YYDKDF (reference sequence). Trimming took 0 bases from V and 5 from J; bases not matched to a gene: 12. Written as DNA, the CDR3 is TGTGCCACCAGCAGAGATAAGACAGGGCAAGCTTCAAATGAAAAACTGTTTTTT. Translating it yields CATSRDKTGQASNEKLFF.

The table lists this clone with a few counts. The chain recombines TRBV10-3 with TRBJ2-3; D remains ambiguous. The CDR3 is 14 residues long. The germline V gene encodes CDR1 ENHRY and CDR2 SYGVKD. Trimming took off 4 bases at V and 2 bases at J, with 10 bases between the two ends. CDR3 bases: TGTGCCATCAGTGGTACTACCCACACAGATACGCAGTATTTT. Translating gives CAISGTTHTDTQYF.